This TCR beta chain is from a study of blood T cell repertoires in COVID-19. Turning to the study itself: From the United States, Italy and Spain came samples of acute and convalescent COVID-19. The analysed material was cDNA or gDNA that came from T cells, B-cell-depleted T cells, or PBMCs.

Trimming removed 3 bases from V and 6 bases from J; junction bases left unmatched: 8. The CDR3 length is 16 residues. CDR1 and CDR2 (germline): SGDLS, YYNGEE. Authors' methods: Estimation of nucleated cell counts was performed using reference gene primer amplification. The data were produced by immunoSEQ multiplex PCR, yet TCRdb's version contains in-frame clones alone and is incomplete. Clone size and V and J calls were adopted from that table, with D and trimming inferred from the DNA. The sample has a few hundred thousand clones, 88% seen once. This clone occurred a few times. Sequencing was carried out using peripheral blood. The chain has TRBV9 and TRBJ2-2; 10 positions match TRBD1. This receptor was taken from a human donor in a cohort sampled during active COVID-19. CDR3 in DNA: TGTGCCAGCAGCGCGACCGGGACAGGGGTTCCCGGGGAGCTGTTTTTT. Its protein is CASSATGTGVPGELFF. The whole variable domain, remainder taken from reference TRBV9 and TRBJ2-2, is DSGVTQTPKHLITATGQRVTLRCSPRSGDLSVYWYQQSLDQGLQFLIQYYNGEERAKGNILERFSAQQFPDLHSELNLSSLELGDSALYFCASSATGTGVPGELFFGEGSRLTVL.